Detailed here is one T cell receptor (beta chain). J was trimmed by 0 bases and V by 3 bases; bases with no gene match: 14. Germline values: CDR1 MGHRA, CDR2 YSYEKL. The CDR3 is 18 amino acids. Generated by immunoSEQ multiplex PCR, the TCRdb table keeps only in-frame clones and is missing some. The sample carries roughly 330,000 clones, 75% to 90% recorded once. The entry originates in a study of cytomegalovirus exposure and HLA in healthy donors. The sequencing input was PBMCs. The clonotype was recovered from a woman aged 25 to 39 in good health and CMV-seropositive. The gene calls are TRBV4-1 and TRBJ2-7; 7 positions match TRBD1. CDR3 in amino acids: CASSQTKAGTAFSYEQYF. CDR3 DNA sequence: TGCGCCAGCAGCCAGACGAAAGCCGGGACAGCTTTCTCCTACGAGCAGTACTTC.